The 16 T cell receptor beta chains in this list originate from one sample, sequenced in a study of T cells expressing NK-cell markers. From the 5' RACE reads, TCRdb lists one entry per CDR3 protein and no DNA. The sample holds over 350,000 distinct CDR3 sequences. Sequenced material: blood T cells: a sorted CD56 or NKG2C T cell subset, CD4+ or CD8+ T cells, or bulk PBMC T cells (not recorded which). The receptor source for this set is a woman aged 45-60 years in good health.

The J gene is TRBJ1-3, the V gene TRBV5-1. The length of the CDR3 is 12 residues. The germline V gene has CDR1 SGHRS and CDR2 YFSETQ. The CDR3 sequence is CASSDTATPEYF.

CDR3 residues: CASSPKWRETQYF. V is TRBV7-2 and J is TRBJ2-5. This CDR3 spans 13 amino acids. The germline V gene has CDR1 SGHTA and CDR2 FQGNSA.

The chain recombines TRBV3-1 with TRBJ2-1; TCRdb outputs TRBD2, but without DNA this stays unchecked. The CDR3 loop spans 17 amino acids. The V gene's germline CDR1 is LGHDT and CDR2 YNNKEL (reference sequence). The CDR3 region is CASSQDPAGGPKGEQFF.

The rearrangement joins TRBV20-1 to TRBJ2-2; the TRBD1 assignment by TCRdb is unverifiable without DNA. Germline V lookup: CDR1 DFQATT, CDR2 SNEGSKA (reference sequence). The CDR3 runs 13 residues. CDR3 region: CSARRGVSGELFF.

J is TRBJ2-2 and V is TRBV15; TCRdb's D gene call, TRBD1, goes unchecked for lack of DNA. The germline V gene encodes CDR1 LNHNV and CDR2 YYDKDF (reference sequence). The CDR3 spans 14 residues. CDR3 loop: CATSRVSNTGELFF.

The CDR3 spells CASSVAASVNTGELFF. The chain links TRBV9 to TRBJ2-2. Germline-derived CDR1 and CDR2 are SGDLS and YYNGEE. This CDR3 is 16 amino acids long.

This sequence joins TRBV18 and TRBJ2-6. The CDR3 runs 16 residues. Germline V gene sequence: CDR1 KGHSH, CDR2 LQKENI. The CDR3 loop is CASSPPGVSGANVLTF. The full variable domain, rest sourced from reference TRBV18 and TRBJ2-6, is NAGVMQNPRHLVRRRGQEARLRCSPMKGHSHVYWYRQLPEEGLKFMVYLQKENIIDESGMPKERFSAEFPKEGPSILRIQQVVRGDSAAYFCASSPPGVSGANVLTFGAGSRLTVL.

The V call is TRBV5-6, the J call TRBJ1-4; TCRdb lists TRBD1, though no DNA is available to test this call. The CDR3 covers 16 residues. Germline V gene lookup returns CDR1 SGHDT and CDR2 YYEEEE. Here the CDR3 reads CASSWTGTGTNEKLFF.

CDR3 in amino acids: CSAWTGGEAFF. The V call is TRBV29-1, the J call TRBJ1-1; TCRdb picks TRBD1, but there is no DNA to check that call. The germline V gene has CDR1 SQVTM and CDR2 ANQGSEA. The CDR3 consists of 11 residues.

The chain carries TRBV5-6 and TRBJ2-7; TCRdb's D gene call, TRBD2, goes unchecked for lack of DNA. The CDR3 is 15 amino acids. Germline V gene sequence: CDR1 SGHDT, CDR2 YYEEEE. CDR3 protein: CASSFQTSGMSKQYF. Full variable domain (rest looked up from reference TRBV5-6 and TRBJ2-7): DAGVTQSPTHLIKTRGQQVTLRCSPKSGHDTVSWYQQALGQGPQFIFQYYEEEERQRGNFPDRFSGHQFPNYSSELNVNALLLGDSALYLCASSFQTSGMSKQYFGPGTRLTVT.

V usage is TRBV20-1 and J usage is TRBJ2-1; TCRdb's assignment of TRBD1 cannot be checked, as there is no DNA. The CDR3 loop spans 16 amino acids. CDR1 DFQATT and CDR2 SNEGSKA come from the germline V gene (reference sequence). This chain's CDR3 is CSASLQVGGSYNEQFF.

This chain uses TRBV28 with TRBJ1-6; TCRdb's D gene call, TRBD1, goes unchecked for lack of DNA. This CDR3 has 16 amino acids. Looked up from germline, CDR1 is MDHEN and CDR2 is SYDVKM. The CDR3 loop reads CASSHTGGSYNSPLHF.

The V gene is TRBV6-5, the J gene TRBJ2-1; TCRdb names TRBD2, which stays unverified in the absence of DNA. The germline V gene encodes CDR1 MNHEY and CDR2 SVGAGI. CDR3 length: 16 residues. This CDR3 is CASSPLAGVKSIEQFF.

The V gene is TRBV6-4, the J gene TRBJ2-3. The CDR3 is 13 residues long. The germline gives CDR1 MRHNA, CDR2 SNTAGT. The CDR3 is CASSEKDTDTQYF.

CDR3 in amino acids: CASSLAIGLATQYF. The chain carries TRBV7-8 and TRBJ2-3; the TCRdb D gene call, TRBD2, has no DNA to confirm it. The V gene's germline CDR1 is SGHVS and CDR2 FQNEAQ. CDR3 length equals 14 residues.

The rearrangement links TRBV10-3 to TRBJ2-1; with no DNA, the TCRdb D assignment of TRBD2 cannot be verified. The CDR3 spans 16 residues. Germline lookup yields CDR1 ENHRY and CDR2 SYGVKD. The CDR3 here is CAISEKDPLVGGKQFF.